This T cell receptor (beta chain) was retrieved from a study of blood T cell repertoires in COVID-19. Across the whole study: T cells, B-cell-depleted T cells, or PBMCs provided the cDNA or gDNA that served as material.

The V end lost 0 bases, the J end lost 2 bases, and 10 bases lay between the germline ends. The germline V gene encodes CDR1 MGHRA and CDR2 YSYEKL. The CDR3 runs 15 residues. Categorization into cohorts depended on clinical history that participants reported. Among Cohort 3 donors, those recovered had two negative PCRs, clearance, or symptom resolution. Clones were read by immunoSEQ multiplex PCR, and TCRdb kept only the in-frame ones, dropping some. The sample consists of 450,000 to 500,000 clones, about nine tenths of them appearing once. V usage is TRBV4-1 and J usage is TRBJ2-5; maybe TRBD2 (5 bases). The specimen was PBMCs or T cells enriched from blood (not recorded which). This clonotype originated in a woman between 18 and 29 years old who had recovered from COVID-19. This chain's CDR3 is CASSQEGELQETQYF. The DNA for the CDR3 is TGCGCCAGCAGCCAAGAGGGAGAACTGCAAGAGACCCAGTACTTC.